A selection of T cell receptor beta chains follows, all from one sample in a study of blood T cell repertoires in COVID-19. Clones were read by immunoSEQ multiplex PCR, and TCRdb kept only the in-frame ones, dropping some. The data contain some 100,000 clones, approximately 90% of them seen just once; the ten biggest clones take up 4.5% to 6%. The sequenced sample was peripheral blood. These receptors all stem from a woman at least 80 years old with active COVID-19. Both conserved end residues are part of each CDR3. The D gene is left open where the match is weak. Size is stated for part of the rows, as once, few or many counts, or as a class when the clone is expanded.

TRBD1,TRBJ2-7,TRBV5-4,NA,15,TGTGCCAGCAGCTATGGACAGGGGGCGTCCTACGAGCAGTACTTC,CASSYGQGASYEQYF
NA,TRBJ2-1,TRBV2,NA,12,TGTGCCAGCAGTTTCTCGAGCCATGAGCAGTTCTTC,CASSFSSHEQFF
TRBD1,TRBJ1-5,TRBV10-2,NA,12,TGCGCCAGCAGGGAAAGACAGGGTCCCCAGCATTTT,CASRERQGPQHF
TRBD1,TRBJ1-5,TRBV4-3,once,13,TGCGCCAGCAGCCAGGGACAGGAACAGCCCCAGCATTTT,CASSQGQEQPQHF
NA,TRBJ1-2,TRBV28,NA,15,TGTGCCAGCAGTCCCCCCCGGCAGGGGTATTATGGCTACACCTTC,CASSPPRQGYYGYTF
TRBD2,TRBJ2-3,TRBV28,NA,16,TGTGCCAGCAGTTTAGAGTCAGGGGCCGGGACTAGGCCCATGGATTTT,CASSLESGAGTRPMDF
TRBD2,TRBJ2-5,TRBV28,NA,14,TGTGCCAGCAGTTTGGGACTAGGGGGGGAGACCCAGTACTTC,CASSLGLGGETQYF
NA,TRBJ2-5,TRBV13,NA,12,TGTGCCAGCAGCCGACAAGTAGAGACCCAGTACTTC,CASSRQVETQYF
TRBD1,TRBJ1-2,TRBV6-7,NA,14,TGTGCCAGCACCCAGAAGGACAGGATCTATGGCTACACCTTC,CASTQKDRIYGYTF
TRBD2,TRBJ2-3,TRBV11-2,once,17,TGTGCCAGCAGCTTAGCGGTGAGCGGGAGCCGGACAGATACGCAGTATTTT,CASSLAVSGSRTDTQYF
TRBD1,TRBJ1-6,TRBV7-9,NA,14,TGTGCCAGCAGCTTACGGGACAGTAATTCACCCCTCCACTTT,CASSLRDSNSPLHF
TRBD2,TRBJ2-1,TRBV7-2,NA,14,TGTGCCAGCAGCCTACTAGCGGGATACAATGAGCAGTTCTTC,CASSLLAGYNEQFF
TRBD2,TRBJ2-4,TRBV7-8,NA,18,TGTGCCAGCACCCCCGGACTAGCGGGAGCCCTTACCAAAAACATTCAGTACTTC,CASTPGLAGALTKNIQYF
NA,TRBJ1-4,TRBV5-1,NA,16,TGCGCCAGCAGCTTGGGGCAGGGTAACACTAATGAAAAACTGTTTTTT,CASSLGQGNTNEKLFF
NA,TRBJ2-1,TRBV10-3,NA,12,TGTGCCATCACCGGCAGGAACAATGAGCAGTTCTTC,CAITGRNNEQFF
TRBD1,TRBJ1-2,TRBV3-1/TRBV3-2,NA,16,TGTGCCAGCAGCTCAACCCCGGGACAGGGAATCTATGGCTACACCTTC,CASSSTPGQGIYGYTF
TRBD1,TRBJ2-2,TRBV5-1,NA,15,TGCGCCAGCAGCGCGGGACAGGGTGGCGCCGGGGAGCTGTTTTTT,CASSAGQGGAGELFF
NA,TRBJ2-1,TRBV4-3,NA,15,TGCGCCAGCAGCCAAGTCATGCAGGGGGGCAATGAGCAGTTCTTC,CASSQVMQGGNEQFF
TRBD2,TRBJ2-7,TRBV6-1,NA,15,TGTGCCAGCAGTGAGTACAGCGGGGGAACCTACGAGCAGTACTTC,CASSEYSGGTYEQYF
TRBD2,TRBJ2-2,TRBV6-2/TRBV6-3,NA,15,TGTGCCAGCAGTTCCTTAGCGGGAGGGGTCGGGGAGCTGTTTTTT,CASSSLAGGVGELFF
NA,TRBJ2-7,TRBV28,NA,14,TGTGCCAGCCGTCTGAACCCCGGGAAATACGAGCAGTACTTC,CASRLNPGKYEQYF
NA,TRBJ2-6,TRBV6-2/TRBV6-3,NA,15,TGTGCCAGCAGTTTCCGCCAGGCTGGGGCCAACGTCCTGACTTTC,CASSFRQAGANVLTF
NA,TRBJ2-7,TRBV2,NA,13,TGTGCCAGCAGCCGTCAAGACCCGCGGGAGCAGTACTTC,CASSRQDPREQYF
TRBD1,TRBJ2-5,TRBV6-2/TRBV6-3,NA,16,TGTGCCAGCAGTTCGGCAAAGGCCGGGACAGGGGAGACCCAGTACTTC,CASSSAKAGTGETQYF
NA,TRBJ2-7,TRBV5-4,NA,15,TGTGCCAGCAGCTCCGGTGGGCCGTTCTCCTACGAGCAGTACTTC,CASSSGGPFSYEQYF
TRBD2,TRBJ2-1,TRBV7-2,NA,16,TGTGCCAGCAGCTTGCCCGGACTAGCGGGAGACAATGAGCAGTTCTTC,CASSLPGLAGDNEQFF
TRBD2,TRBJ2-3,TRBV7-3,NA,20,TGTGCCAGCAGCACCCTGGGGCTAGCGGGAGTGATACCTAGCACAGATACGCAGTATTTT,CASSTLGLAGVIPSTDTQYF
NA,TRBJ2-5,TRBV5-6,NA,13,TGTGCCAGCAGCTTGCCCTCCGCAGTGACCCAGTACTTC,CASSLPSAVTQYF
NA,TRBJ2-3,TRBV19,NA,16,TGTGCCAGTACAAGTAGAGTAGCGCTAAACACAGATACGCAGTATTTT,CASTSRVALNTDTQYF
TRBD2,TRBJ2-4,TRBV6-5,NA,14,TGTGCCAGCAGTCCTCCGGGAGGGGGTAACATTCAGTACTTC,CASSPPGGGNIQYF
NA,TRBJ1-2,TRBV7-8,NA,14,TGTGCCAGCAGCTTAGGTCCAGGGGCGGATGGCTACACCTTC,CASSLGPGADGYTF
NA,TRBJ1-2,TRBV19,NA,20,TGTGCCAGTAGTACAATGCTTTGGGCAGCGGGACCCAATCGGGGAGTAGGCTACACCTTC,CASSTMLWAAGPNRGVGYTF
TRBD1,TRBJ1-1,TRBV19,NA,13,TGTGCCAGTATTTCGACAGGGCCCACTGAAGCTTTCTTT,CASISTGPTEAFF
NA,TRBJ2-7,TRBV28,few,12,TGTGCCAGCAGTTTATTCGGGAACGAGCAGTACTTC,CASSLFGNEQYF
TRBD1,TRBJ2-2,TRBV6-5,NA,15,TGTGCCAGCAGTCGGGCAGGGGGCGGCTCCGGGGAGCTGTTTTTT,CASSRAGGGSGELFF
TRBD2,TRBJ2-7,TRBV28,NA,17,TGTGCCAGCCGAGGCACTAGCGGGAGTTCGTCTAGCTACGAGCAGTACTTC,CASRGTSGSSSSYEQYF
NA,TRBJ2-3,TRBV27,once,15,TGTGCCAGCGGACTGACTAGTTGGCCCTCAGATACGCAGTATTTT,CASGLTSWPSDTQYF
TRBD2,TRBJ2-3,TRBV7-9,NA,17,TGTGCCAGCAGCTTAGGGGCCGCGGGAGGTTCGGCAGATACGCAGTATTTT,CASSLGAAGGSADTQYF
TRBD1,TRBJ1-1,TRBV7-9,once,14,TGTGCCAGCAGCCCGCAGGGGGCGTATACTGAAGCTTTCTTT,CASSPQGAYTEAFF
TRBD2,TRBJ2-7,TRBV6-6,once,15,TGTGCCAGCAGTCCACTAGCGGGAGGGCCCTACGAGCAGTACTTC,CASSPLAGGPYEQYF
NA,TRBJ1-3,TRBV11-2,NA,13,TGTGCCAGCAGCTCCTATGAGGGGGTAACCGTATATTTT,CASSSYEGVTVYF